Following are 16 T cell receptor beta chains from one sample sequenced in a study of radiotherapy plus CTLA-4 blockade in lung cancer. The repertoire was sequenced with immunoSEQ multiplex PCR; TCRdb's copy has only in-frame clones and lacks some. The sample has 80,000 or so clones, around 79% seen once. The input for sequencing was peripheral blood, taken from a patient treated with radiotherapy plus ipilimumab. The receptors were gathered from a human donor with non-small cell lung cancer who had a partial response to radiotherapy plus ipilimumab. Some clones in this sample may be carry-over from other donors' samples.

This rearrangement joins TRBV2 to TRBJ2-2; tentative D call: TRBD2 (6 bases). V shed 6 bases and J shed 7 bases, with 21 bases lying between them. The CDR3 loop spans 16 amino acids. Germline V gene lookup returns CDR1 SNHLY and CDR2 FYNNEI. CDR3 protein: CASRGRTGWGVGELFF. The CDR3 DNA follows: TGTGCCAGCAGGGGTCGAACGGGATGGGGGGTCGGGGAGCTGTTTTTT.

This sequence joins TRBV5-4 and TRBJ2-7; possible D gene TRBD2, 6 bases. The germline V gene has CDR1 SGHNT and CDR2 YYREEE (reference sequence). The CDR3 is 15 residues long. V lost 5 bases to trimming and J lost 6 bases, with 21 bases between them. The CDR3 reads CASSQAGRRDIEQYF. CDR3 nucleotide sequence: TGTGCCAGCAGTCAGGCGGGTAGGCGGGATATCGAGCAGTACTTC.

For the CDR3, the DNA is TGTGCCAGCAGCTCCCCCCCACTGAACACCGGGGAGCTGTTTTTT. As protein: CASSSPPLNTGELFF. The chain employs TRBV7-9 and TRBJ2-2; D remains unclear. The CDR3 loop spans 15 amino acids. Trimming shortened V by 4 bases and J by 1 base, and 10 bases separated the two germline ends. Germline V gene sequence: CDR1 SEHNR, CDR2 FQNEAQ (reference sequence).

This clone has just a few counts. In DNA form, the CDR3 reads TGTGCCAGCAGCCAATCAATACTAGACTCCTACGAGCAGTACTTC. This translates into CASSQSILDSYEQYF. The gene calls are TRBV5-4 and TRBJ2-7, with a tentative D call TRBD2 (5 bases). The CDR3 is made up of 15 amino acids. Germline V gives CDR1 SGHNT, CDR2 YYREEE (reference sequence). V was cut by 4 bases and J by 0 bases, with 14 bases left in between.

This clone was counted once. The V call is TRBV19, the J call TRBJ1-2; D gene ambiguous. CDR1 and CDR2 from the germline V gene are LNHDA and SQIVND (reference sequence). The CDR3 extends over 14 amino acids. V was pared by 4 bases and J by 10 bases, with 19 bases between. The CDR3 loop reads CASSRGSFPVVYTF. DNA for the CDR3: TGTGCCAGTAGTAGAGGTTCCTTTCCTGTCGTCTACACCTTC. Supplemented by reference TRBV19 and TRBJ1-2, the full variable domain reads DGGITQSPKYLFRKEGQNVTLSCEQNLNHDAMYWYRQDPGQGLRLIYYSQIVNDFQKGDIAEGYSVSREKKESFPLTVTSAQKNPTAFYLCASSRGSFPVVYTFGSGTRLTVV.

CDR3 bases: TGCGCCAGCAGCCCAAGCGGAACTGGGGCCAACGTCCTGACTTTC. Translation: CASSPSGTGANVLTF. The V call is TRBV5-1, the J call TRBJ2-6; a weak D match, TRBD2 (5 bases). V was pared by 4 bases and J by 2 bases, with 10 bases between. Germline V lookup: CDR1 SGHRS, CDR2 YFSETQ. The CDR3 loop spans 15 amino acids.

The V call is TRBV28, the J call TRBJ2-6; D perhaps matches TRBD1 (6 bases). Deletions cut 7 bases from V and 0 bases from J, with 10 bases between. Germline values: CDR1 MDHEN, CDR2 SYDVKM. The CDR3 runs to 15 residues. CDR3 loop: CASTSGDSGANVLTF. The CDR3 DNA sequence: TGTGCCAGCACCTCAGGGGACTCTGGGGCCAACGTCCTGACTTTC.

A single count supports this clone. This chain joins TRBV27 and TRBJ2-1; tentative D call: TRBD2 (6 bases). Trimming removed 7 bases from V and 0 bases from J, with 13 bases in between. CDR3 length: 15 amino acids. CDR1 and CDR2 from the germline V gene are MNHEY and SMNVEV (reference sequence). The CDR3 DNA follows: TGTGCCAGCATGGGTGGCGGGATCTCCTACAATGAGCAGTTCTTC. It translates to CASMGGGISYNEQFF.

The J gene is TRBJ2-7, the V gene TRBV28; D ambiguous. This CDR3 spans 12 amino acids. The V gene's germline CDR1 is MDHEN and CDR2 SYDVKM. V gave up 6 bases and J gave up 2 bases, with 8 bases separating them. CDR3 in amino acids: CASSTEPYEQYF. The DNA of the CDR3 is TGTGCCAGCAGCACAGAGCCCTACGAGCAGTACTTC.

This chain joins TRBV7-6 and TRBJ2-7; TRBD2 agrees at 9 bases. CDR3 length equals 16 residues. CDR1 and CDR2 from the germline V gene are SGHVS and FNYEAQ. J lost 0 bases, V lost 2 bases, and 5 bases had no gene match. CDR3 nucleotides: TGTGCCAGCAGCTTATACGTTAGCGGGAGCTCCTACGAGCAGTACTTC. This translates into CASSLYVSGSSYEQYF.

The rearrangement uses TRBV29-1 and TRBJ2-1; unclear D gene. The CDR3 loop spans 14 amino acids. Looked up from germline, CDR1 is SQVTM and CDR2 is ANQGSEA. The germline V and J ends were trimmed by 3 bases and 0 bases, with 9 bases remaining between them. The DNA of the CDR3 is TGCAGCGTTGAGAGGCCAGTCTCCTACAATGAGCAGTTCTTC. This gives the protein CSVERPVSYNEQFF.

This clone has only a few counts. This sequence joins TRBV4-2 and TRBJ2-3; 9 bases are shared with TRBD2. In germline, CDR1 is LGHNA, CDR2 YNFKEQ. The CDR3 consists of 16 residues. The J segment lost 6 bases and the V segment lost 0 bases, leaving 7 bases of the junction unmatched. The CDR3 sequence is CASSQEGGGAIDTQYF. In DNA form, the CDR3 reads TGTGCCAGCAGCCAAGAGGGCGGGGGGGCGATTGATACGCAGTATTTT.

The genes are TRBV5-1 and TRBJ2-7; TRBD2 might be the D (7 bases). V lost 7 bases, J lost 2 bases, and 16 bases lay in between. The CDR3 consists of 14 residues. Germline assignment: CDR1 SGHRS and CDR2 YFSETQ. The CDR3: CASAEGGGPYEQYF. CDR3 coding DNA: TGCGCCAGCGCGGAAGGGGGGGGCCCCTACGAGCAGTACTTC. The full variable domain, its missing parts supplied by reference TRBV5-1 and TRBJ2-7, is KAGVTQTPRYLIKTRGQQVTLSCSPISGHRSVSWYQQTPGQGLQFLFEYFSETQRNKGNFPGRFSGRQFSNSRSEMNVSTLELGDSALYLCASAEGGGPYEQYFGPGTRLTVT.

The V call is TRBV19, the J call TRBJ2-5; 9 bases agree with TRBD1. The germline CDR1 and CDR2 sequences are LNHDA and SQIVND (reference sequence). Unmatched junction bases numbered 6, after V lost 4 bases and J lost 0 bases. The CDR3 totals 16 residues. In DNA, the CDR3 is TGTGCCAGTAGTACTTCGGACAGGGGTAACCAAGAGACCCAGTACTTC. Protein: CASSTSDRGNQETQYF.

The CDR3 bases are TGTGCCAGCAGTCGTGGACCATCTGAACTAGCGGAGCTCACCGGGGAGCTGTTTTTT. It translates to CASSRGPSELAELTGELFF. The chain is built from TRBV2 and TRBJ2-2, with 8 positions matching TRBD2. J gave up 4 bases and V 5 bases, and 18 bases lay outside the gene matches. The germline gives CDR1 SNHLY, CDR2 FYNNEI. The CDR3 loop spans 19 amino acids.

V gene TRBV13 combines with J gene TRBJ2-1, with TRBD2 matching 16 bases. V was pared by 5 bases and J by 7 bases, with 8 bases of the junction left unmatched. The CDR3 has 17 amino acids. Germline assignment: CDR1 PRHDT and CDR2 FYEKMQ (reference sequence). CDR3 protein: CASSRGLAGGFRNEQFF. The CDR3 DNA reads TGTGCCAGCAGCAGGGGACTAGCGGGGGGGTTTAGGAATGAGCAGTTCTTC.